This T cell receptor beta chain is drawn from a study of T cell responses to AZD1222 COVID-19 vaccine. Concerning this clone: Antigen specificity is unknown.

Using immunoSEQ multiplex PCR, the repertoire was profiled, and TCRdb retains in-frame clones only, with some absent. The sample consists of roughly 170,000 clones, around 88% of them appearing once. General study results and limits: Sampled repertoires all dated from after the peak T cell response. In a largely white British group with more females than males, clonal diversity was possibly underestimated. CD4 TCRs covered the whole spike, strongest at regions 160-218 and 743-854. Spike-specific TCR depth and breadth grew after two AZD1222 doses.

The length of the CDR3 is 11 residues. V gave up 6 bases and J gave up 5 bases, with 10 bases separating them. The V gene's germline CDR1 is SQVTM and CDR2 ANQGSEA. The chain recombines TRBV29-1 with TRBJ1-2, with D possibly matching TRBD1 (6 bases). The material sequenced was peripheral blood, taken on day 0 of AZD1222 vaccination. This receptor was taken from an adult in good health. Here the CDR3 DNA reads TGCAGCGTGGGGGCCACGTATGGCTACACCTTC. As protein: CSVGATYGYTF.